The sequence of this T cell receptor (beta chain) was determined in a study of blood T cell repertoires in COVID-19. Study information: Material from acute and convalescent COVID-19 was sourced from the United States, Italy and Spain. The cDNA or gDNA used as material had been derived from T cells, B-cell-depleted T cells, or PBMCs.

Patients of the Seattle cohort, enrolled during active infection, were followed longitudinally. In the original workflow: Quantification of nucleated cells was approximated via reference gene primer amplification. Profiled with immunoSEQ multiplex PCR; TCRdb holds only in-frame clones, not every one. The V and J calls and clone size are taken from that table; D and trimming were inferred from the DNA. The sample lists 170,000 or so clones, around nine tenths occurring once. The V end was cut by 4 bases, the J end by 7 bases, with 12 bases between. The V gene's germline CDR1 is SGHRS and CDR2 YFSETQ. The CDR3 spans 12 residues.

This clonotype was sampled from a woman in her 70s with COVID-19, enrolled during active disease. The sequenced sample was peripheral blood. The chain couples TRBV5-1 to TRBJ2-7; the D gene is possibly TRBD2 (6 bases). CDR3 protein: CASSLAGNEQYF. In DNA form, the CDR3 reads TGCGCCAGCAGCCTGGCGGGAAATGAGCAGTACTTC.